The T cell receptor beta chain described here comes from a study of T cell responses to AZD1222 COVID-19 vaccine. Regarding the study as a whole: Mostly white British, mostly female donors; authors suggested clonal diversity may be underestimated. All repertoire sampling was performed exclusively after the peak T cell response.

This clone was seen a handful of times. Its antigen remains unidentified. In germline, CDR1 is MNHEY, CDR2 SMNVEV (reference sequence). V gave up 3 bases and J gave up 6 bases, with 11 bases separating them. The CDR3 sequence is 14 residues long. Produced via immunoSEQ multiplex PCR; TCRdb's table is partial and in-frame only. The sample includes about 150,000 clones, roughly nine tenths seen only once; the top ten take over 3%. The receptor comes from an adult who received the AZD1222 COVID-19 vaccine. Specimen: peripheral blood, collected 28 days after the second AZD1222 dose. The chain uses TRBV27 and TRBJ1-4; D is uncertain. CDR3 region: CASSLGNTDEKLFF. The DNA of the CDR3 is TGTGCCAGCAGTTTGGGTAACACGGATGAAAAACTGTTTTTT.